This T cell receptor beta chain was observed in a study of regulatory T cells in long-lasting Graves disease. Overall study: Positivity for TSH receptor antibodies plus over 5 years of antithyroid drugs meant persistent Graves' disease.

This clonotype came up once. As yet, its antigen is unknown. The study, taken as a whole, reports: Persistent disease exhibited a predilection for TRBV28, TRBJ1-2 and TRBJ2-5. Accuracy could have been hurt by small sample size. Relative to new patients (966), persistent patients exhibited greater sharing of public clonotypes (around 3,000).

TCR beta libraries were built with iRepertoire HTBI primers and Arm-PCR of CDR3 regions. TCRdb processed the multiplex PCR reads anew with MiXCR; each CDR3 protein has one entry. Here the sample spans about 660,000 distinct CDR3 sequences, approximately 29% being singletons. This sample's time point: persistent/refractory GD, antithyroid drugs over 5 years with positive TRAb. Following extraction of RNA from PBMCs, that RNA was used to make the TCR library. V lost 5 bases to trimming and J lost 5 bases; unmatched junction nucleotides: 10. The CDR3 loop spans 17 amino acids. Germline assignment: CDR1 MNHNS and CDR2 SASEGT.

The TCR comes from a female donor with Graves disease. This sequence joins TRBV6-1 and TRBJ2-7; 15 bases map to TRBD2. Sequences were derived from peripheral blood mononuclear cells (PBMCs), sampled when the disease was refractory, from a patient treated with antithyroid drugs. The CDR3 DNA reads TGTGCCAGCAGTCAGGGGACTAGCGGGAGGAGGATGCACGAGCAGTACTTC. Encoded protein: CASSQGTSGRRMHEQYF.